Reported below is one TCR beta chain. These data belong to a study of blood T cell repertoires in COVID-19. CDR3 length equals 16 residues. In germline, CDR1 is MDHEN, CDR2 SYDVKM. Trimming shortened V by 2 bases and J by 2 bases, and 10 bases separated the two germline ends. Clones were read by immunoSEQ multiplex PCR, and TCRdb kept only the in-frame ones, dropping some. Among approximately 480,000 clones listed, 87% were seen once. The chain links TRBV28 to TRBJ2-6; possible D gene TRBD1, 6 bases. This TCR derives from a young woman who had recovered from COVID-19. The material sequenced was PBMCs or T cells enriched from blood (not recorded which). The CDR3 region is CASSLRDTPGANVLTF. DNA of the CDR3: TGTGCCAGCAGTTTAAGGGACACCCCTGGGGCCAACGTCCTGACTTTC.